The clone carrying this T cell receptor beta chain was seen just once. Original analysis: Estimates of nucleated cell counts were drawn from the amplification of reference gene primers. Sequencing used immunoSEQ multiplex PCR; TCRdb keeps in-frame clones, though not all of them. That table is the source of V, J and clone size, and D and trimming were worked out from the DNA. The table has 100,000 to 150,000 clones, around 87% seen once. The sample belongs to a study of blood T cell repertoires in COVID-19. The CDR3 totals 15 residues. Between the trimmed V and J ends, which lost 0 bases and 1 base, there was a span of 8 bases. CDR1 and CDR2 (germline): SGHRS, YFSETQ.

The sample consisted of peripheral blood. The clonotype was recovered from a man over 45 with acute or convalescent COVID-19. The genes are TRBV5-1 and TRBJ2-1; D unclear. This chain's CDR3 is CASSLAARSYNEQFF. In DNA, the CDR3 is TGCGCCAGCAGCTTGGCGGCCAGGTCCTACAATGAGCAGTTCTTC.